Listed here are 22 T cell receptor beta chains from one sample, sequenced in a study of blood T cells in healthy people across ages. Combining a sample-barcoded 5' primer with a J-beta primer mix, a second PCR ran for roughly 6 to 12 cycles. TCRdb reanalysed the 5' RACE reads using MiXCR and keeps one entry per CDR3 protein. The sample lists approximately 800,000 distinct CDR3 sequences, under 40% occurring once. The source material was blood. Receptors were obtained from a man aged 18 to 30 in good health.

The chain has TRBV5-1 and TRBJ2-5; D call uncertain. Trimming took off 2 bases at V and 2 bases at J, with 10 bases between the two ends. The CDR3 spans 14 residues. Germline lookup yields CDR1 SGHRS and CDR2 YFSETQ. DNA of the CDR3: TGCGCCAGCAGCTTTGACGGGTTTCAAGAGACCCAGTACTTC. This translates into CASSFDGFQETQYF.

The sample holds many counts of this clonotype. The chain employs TRBV10-3 and TRBJ2-3; unclear D gene. Germline loops: CDR1 ENHRY, CDR2 SYGVKD. The germline V and J ends were trimmed by 6 bases and 0 bases, with 4 bases remaining between them. This CDR3 contains 12 residues. This CDR3 reads CAIRGSTDTQYF. CDR3 bases: TGTGCCATCAGGGGGAGCACAGATACGCAGTATTTT.

Many counts were recorded for this clonotype. The genes are TRBV28 and TRBJ2-7; D is uncertain. V was cut by 5 bases and J by 4 bases, with 18 bases left in between. The CDR3 length is 15 residues. CDR1 MDHEN and CDR2 SYDVKM come from the germline V gene. CDR3 bases: TGTGCCAGCAGTACTCGATCGGTAATAGAGTACGAGCAGTACTTC. It is translated as CASSTRSVIEYEQYF. Full variable domain (rest looked up from reference TRBV28 and TRBJ2-7): DVKVTQSSRYLVKRTGEKVFLECVQDMDHENMFWYRQDPGLGLRLIYFSYDVKMKEKGDIPEGYSVSREKKERFSLILESASTNQTSMYLCASSTRSVIEYEQYFGPGTRLTVT.

This clonotype was counted only a few times. The chain links TRBV5-1 to TRBJ1-1, with D perhaps matching TRBD1 (5 bases). Germline V gene sequence: CDR1 SGHRS, CDR2 YFSETQ. CDR3 length equals 12 residues. Trimming pared 4 bases from V and 7 bases from J, leaving 11 bases between. The DNA for the CDR3 is TGCGCCAGCAGCCCCGGACACCTTGAAGCTTTCTTT. Its translation: CASSPGHLEAFF. Full variable domain (missing parts from reference TRBV5-1 and TRBJ1-1): KAGVTQTPRYLIKTRGQQVTLSCSPISGHRSVSWYQQTPGQGLQFLFEYFSETQRNKGNFPGRFSGRQFSNSRSEMNVSTLELGDSALYLCASSPGHLEAFFGQGTRLTVV.

The gene calls are TRBV20-1 and TRBJ2-3; TRBD2 agrees at 7 bases. Unmatched junction bases numbered 6, after V lost 5 bases and J lost 4 bases. The CDR3 is 13 residues long. Germline assignment: CDR1 DFQATT and CDR2 SNEGSKA (reference sequence). CDR3 in DNA: TGCAGTGCTTTACGCGGGAGTTCAGATACGCAGTATTTT. Protein: CSALRGSSDTQYF.

The chain recombines TRBV6-5 with TRBJ2-1; D is unresolved. V shed 6 bases and J shed 7 bases, with 19 bases lying between them. The V gene's germline CDR1 is MNHEY and CDR2 SVGAGI. The CDR3 covers 15 residues. The CDR3 nucleotides read TGTGCCAGCAGCTCCGGGCCCACCCTCCAGAATGAGCAGTTCTTC. This encodes CASSSGPTLQNEQFF.

This clonotype was recorded at least ten times. This chain connects TRBV29-1 to TRBJ1-4, with TRBD1 as a possible D gene (5 bases). The CDR3 has 13 residues. The germline V gene encodes CDR1 SQVTM and CDR2 ANQGSEA. With 2 bases removed from V and 8 bases from J, the gap between germline ends came to 12 bases. CDR3 sequence (DNA): TGCAGCGTTGAATCAGCCAAGGGGGAAAAACTGTTTTTT. Its protein is CSVESAKGEKLFF.

There are a few counts of this clonotype. The genes are TRBV5-6 and TRBJ2-7; 7 bases fit TRBD2. V gave up 4 bases and J gave up 7 bases; unmatched junction bases: 11. Germline V lookup: CDR1 SGHDT, CDR2 YYEEEE. The length of the CDR3 is 14 residues. Written as DNA, the CDR3 is TGTGCCAGCAGCCCACGACTAGCAGACAATGAGCAGTACTTC. Translating gives CASSPRLADNEQYF.

With respect to this clonotype: Mismatch with germline at one junction end may stem from a read error. The V call is TRBV4-2, the J call TRBJ1-2; TRBD1 is a possible D gene (5 bases). The CDR3 totals 15 residues. In germline, CDR1 is LGHNA, CDR2 YNFKEQ. CDR3 DNA: TGTGCCAGCAGCCAAGATGCGGGGCCGACCTATGGTTACACCTTC. Amino acids: CASSQDAGPTYGYTF.

This clonotype was counted many times. The V and J genes are TRBV21-1 and TRBJ1-2. TRBV21-1 is deemed a pseudogene. The CDR3 covers 13 residues. The CDR3 nucleotides are TGTGCCAGCAGCAAAGGGCCGCGCTATGGCTACACCTTC. It encodes CASSKGPRYGYTF.

The sample holds a few counts of this clonotype. The J gene is TRBJ2-3, the V gene TRBV30; no firm D call. Germline CDR1 and CDR2: GTSNPN and SVGIG (reference sequence). The CDR3 extends over 11 amino acids. The V end was cut by 5 bases, the J end by 10 bases, with 13 bases between. DNA of the CDR3: TGTGCCTGGGTAAGACACGGAGCGCAGTATTTT. Translated: CAWVRHGAQYF.

This clonotype was counted between two and nine times. V gene TRBV10-3 combines with J gene TRBJ2-7; D not certain. The V and J ends lost 9 bases and 6 bases respectively, with 9 bases between them. Germline lookup yields CDR1 ENHRY and CDR2 SYGVKD. The CDR3 is made up of 10 amino acids. CDR3 in amino acids: CAIGVVEQYF. The CDR3 region has the DNA TGTGCCATAGGAGTGGTCGAGCAGTACTTC.

This clonotype showed up just a few times. The chain carries TRBV12-3 or TRBV12-4 and TRBJ2-5; 9 bases agree with TRBD2. V trimming: 3 bases; J trimming: 0 bases; junction bases outside the gene matches: 2. The CDR3 is 15 residues long. The CDR3 protein is CASSFTSGHQETQYF. The CDR3 coding sequence is TGTGCCAGCAGTTTCACTAGCGGGCACCAAGAGACCCAGTACTTC.

This clonotype occurred a few times. The gene calls are TRBV5-1 and TRBJ1-1; TRBD1 might be the D (5 bases). Germline assignment: CDR1 SGHRS and CDR2 YFSETQ. Trimming stripped 0 bases from V and 4 bases from J, with 13 bases between. The CDR3 contains 15 residues. CDR3 in amino acids: CASSLEGSGGTEAFF. CDR3 DNA sequence: TGCGCCAGCAGCTTGGAGGGGAGCGGCGGCACTGAAGCTTTCTTT.

About this clonotype itself: A much larger clone sits a single nucleotide away, making a read error possible. The chain is built from TRBV5-1 and TRBJ2-1; D ambiguous. This CDR3 region has 14 residues. V was clipped by 0 bases and J by 5 bases, with 9 bases between them. The germline V gene encodes CDR1 SGHRS and CDR2 YFSETQ. The CDR3 loop is CASSLEFRNNEQFF. The CDR3 DNA follows: TGCGCCAGCAGCTTGGAATTCAGAAACAATGAGCAGTTCTTC.

J is TRBJ1-6 and V is TRBV5-8; D perhaps matches TRBD1 (5 bases). The V end lost 4 bases, the J end lost 7 bases, and 21 bases lay between the germline ends. Germline V gene data show CDR1 as SGHTS and CDR2 as YDEGEE. The CDR3 contains 17 residues. The CDR3 is CASSPLGASNPNSPLHF. As DNA, the CDR3 is TGTGCCAGCAGCCCCCTTGGGGCCTCGAATCCAAATTCACCCCTCCACTTT.

The rearrangement uses TRBV15 and TRBJ1-1; D gene unclear. From germline, CDR1 is LNHNV and CDR2 YYDKDF (reference sequence). The CDR3 runs to 15 residues. V was trimmed by 0 bases and J by 6 bases, leaving 14 bases between them. The CDR3 loop is CATSRDGRVGAEAFF. The CDR3 region has the DNA TGTGCCACCAGCAGAGATGGGCGGGTAGGAGCTGAAGCTTTCTTT.

The chain is built from TRBV28 and TRBJ2-7, with 7 bases that match TRBD1. J was trimmed by 2 bases and V by 7 bases; bases with no gene match: 5. The CDR3 is made up of 13 amino acids. Germline V gives CDR1 MDHEN, CDR2 SYDVKM. This CDR3 is CASTGTATYEQYF. CDR3 DNA sequence: TGTGCCAGCACGGGGACAGCGACCTACGAGCAGTACTTC.

The genes are TRBV12-3 or TRBV12-4 and TRBJ2-2; no firm D call. The CDR3 totals 16 residues. The V end was cut by 3 bases, the J end by 7 bases, with 18 bases between. CDR3 amino acids: CASSFYDDTDFGELFF. CDR3 bases: TGTGCCAGCAGTTTCTATGATGATACAGATTTCGGGGAGCTGTTTTTT.

The chain employs TRBV6-2 or TRBV6-3 and TRBJ2-7; 7 nucleotides line up with TRBD2. Germline V gene data show CDR1 as MNHEY and CDR2 as SVGEGT. The CDR3 sequence is 21 residues long. V lost 6 bases to trimming and J lost 0 bases; unmatched junction nucleotides: 26. The CDR3 spells CASSFYNLAVSGGAGSYEQYF. In nucleotides, the CDR3 is TGTGCCAGCAGCTTCTATAACCTAGCGGTCTCGGGTGGTGCCGGCTCCTACGAGCAGTACTTC.

The rearrangement joins TRBV5-1 to TRBJ1-1; 8 bases align to TRBD1. Trimming removed 5 bases from V and 3 bases from J; junction bases left unmatched: 6. This CDR3 is 14 amino acids long. Looked up from germline, CDR1 is SGHRS and CDR2 is YFSETQ. The CDR3 DNA reads TGCGCCAGCAGGTGGACAGGGACGGACACTGAAGCTTTCTTT. Translation: CASRWTGTDTEAFF.

The table lists this clonotype with many counts. This chain uses TRBV20-1 with TRBJ1-2; 7 nucleotides match TRBD1. Germline V lookup: CDR1 DFQATT, CDR2 SNEGSKA (reference sequence). CDR3 size: 17 residues. V lost 2 bases, J lost 8 bases, and 20 bases stayed unmatched. CDR3 amino acids: CSARHRWTGTSPGGYTF. The CDR3 DNA reads as TGCAGTGCTAGACATCGATGGACAGGCACTAGCCCGGGAGGCTACACCTTC.